This TCR beta chain originates from a study of T cells in Graves' hyperthyroidism and ophthalmopathy. Study context: Sampling of peripheral blood happened at initial diagnosis, prior to any treatment.

This clonotype was seen many times. Its antigen is currently unknown. Trimming left V 2 bases short and J 3 bases short, with 18 bases between. This CDR3 contains 17 residues. Germline lookup yields CDR1 LGHDT and CDR2 YNNKEL (reference sequence). From RNA transcripts, TCR beta CDR3 regions were amplified. When the TCR CDR3 underwent first-round RT-PCR, the HTBI primer set was used. In TCRdb, the multiplex PCR reads were re-called with MiXCR into one record per CDR3 protein. The sample yields hundreds of thousands of distinct CDR3 sequences, roughly 15% seen once. Study outcomes and limitations: Progression to ophthalmopathy was predicted a median of approximately 6.4 months early. A model built on 13 V-J features separated ophthalmopathy from stable hyperthyroidism.

Each ophthalmopathy patient scored at least 3 on the Clinical Activity Score and at least 4 on NOSPECS grade, with duration under 3 months. The source is a man in his late teens or twenties with Graves' ophthalmopathy. V usage is TRBV3-1 and J usage is TRBJ2-3, with no clear D. Sequencing input: blood. CDR3 DNA sequence: TGTGCCAGCAGCCAATCATGGACGGTCCAAGGGACAGATACGCAGTATTTT. As protein: CASSQSWTVQGTDTQYF.